Listed below are T cell receptor beta chains from one sample, sequenced in a study of a mutant IDH1 vaccine in newly diagnosed glioma. TCRdb's table, derived via immunoSEQ multiplex PCR, lists solely in-frame clones and lacks some. The sample includes 90,000 to 100,000 clones, roughly 90% of them seen just once. The sample was PBMCs, taken from a glioma patient treated with radiotherapy, temozolomide or both. The receptors were gathered from a woman aged 50 to 65 with glioma. CDR3s include the opening cysteine and the closing phenylalanine or tryptophan. The D gene is left open where the match is weak. Where a row states a size, it is once, few, many or the class of an expanded clone; other rows omit it.

j_gene	d_gene	abundance	v_gene	CDR3aa	CDR3nt
TRBJ2-7	-	-	TRBV27	CASRMTSSYEQYF	TGTGCCAGCAGGATGACTAGCTCCTACGAGCAGTACTTC
TRBJ2-3	-	-	TRBV27	CASSLKGQATQYF	TGTGCCAGCAGTTTAAAGGGTCAAGCGACGCAGTATTTT
TRBJ2-3	-	-	TRBV28	CASRPGHFTDTQYF	TGTGCCAGCAGACCAGGACATTTCACAGATACGCAGTATTTT
TRBJ2-7	-	-	TRBV5-4	CASENAYEQYF	TGTGCCAGCGAGAATGCCTACGAGCAGTACTTC
TRBJ1-3	-	-	TRBV2	CASSSQGNTIYF	TGTGCCAGCAGTTCACAGGGAAACACCATATATTTT
TRBJ2-7	TRBD2	once	TRBV19	CASSATSGRIYEQYF	TGTGCCAGTAGTGCGACTAGCGGCAGGATCTACGAGCAGTACTTC
TRBJ2-1	-	-	TRBV6-4	CASSVGGAQFF	TGTGCCAGCAGTGTTGGTGGTGCGCAGTTCTTC
TRBJ2-7	-	-	TRBV30	CAWSVQGYEQYF	TGTGCCTGGAGTGTACAGGGCTACGAGCAGTACTTC
TRBJ1-1	-	few	TRBV28	CASGGGREAFF	TGTGCCAGCGGGGGAGGAAGGGAAGCTTTCTTT
TRBJ1-3	-	-	TRBV4-2	CASSQDSTEGNTIYF	TGTGCCAGCAGCCAAGATTCGACAGAAGGAAACACCATATATTTT
TRBJ1-5	TRBD1	-	TRBV5-6	CASRLTGNNQPQHF	TGTGCCAGCAGGTTGACAGGGAACAATCAGCCCCAGCATTTT
TRBJ2-3	-	-	TRBV28	CASRAEGLYGWADTQYF	TGTGCCAGCCGGGCGGAGGGGCTTTATGGTTGGGCAGATACGCAGTATTTT
TRBJ2-5	TRBD2	-	TRBV10-1	CASSPGLAGVETQYF	TGCGCCAGCAGTCCCGGACTAGCGGGAGTGGAGACCCAGTACTTC
TRBJ2-5	TRBD1	-	TRBV9	CASSIATGPQETQYF	TGTGCCAGCAGCATAGCGACAGGGCCCCAAGAGACCCAGTACTTC
TRBJ1-2	-	-	TRBV9	CASSPPQRGPGYTF	TGTGCCAGCAGCCCCCCTCAGAGAGGGCCCGGCTACACCTTC
TRBJ2-7	TRBD1	-	TRBV4-2	CASSRQGGSYEQYF	TGTGCCAGCAGCCGACAGGGGGGTTCCTACGAGCAGTACTTC
TRBJ2-7	TRBD1	-	TRBV11-1	CASSLRDREHEQYF	TGTGCCAGCAGCTTACGGGACAGGGAACACGAGCAGTACTTC
TRBJ1-1	-	-	TRBV4-1	CASSQDYGTSEAFF	TGCGCCAGCAGCCAAGATTACGGGACAAGTGAAGCTTTCTTT
TRBJ1-2	-	-	TRBV28	CASSLRNQELDYGYTF	TGTGCCAGCAGTTTACGAAACCAGGAGTTAGACTATGGCTACACCTTC
TRBJ2-7	TRBD1	-	TRBV15	CATSLIQGDSYEQYF	TGTGCCACCAGCTTAATACAGGGGGATTCCTACGAGCAGTACTTC
TRBJ1-5	-	-	TRBV2	CAGAGDGQPQHF	TGTGCCGGCGCAGGGGATGGTCAGCCCCAGCATTTT
TRBJ1-2	-	-	TRBV5-1	CASSFGGDDYGYTF	TGCGCCAGCAGCTTTGGAGGGGACGACTATGGCTACACCTTC
TRBJ2-1	TRBD2	-	TRBV4-2	CASSQDRLALDEQFF	TGTGCCAGCAGCCAAGACCGACTAGCGTTAGATGAGCAGTTCTTC
TRBJ2-2	TRBD1	once	TRBV27	CASSRQGWDTGELFF	TGTGCCAGCAGTAGACAGGGATGGGACACCGGGGAGCTGTTTTTT
TRBJ2-7	TRBD2	-	TRBV7-6	CASSSRGSGLAVDFYEQYF	TGTGCCAGCAGCTCCAGGGGAAGCGGACTAGCCGTCGACTTCTACGAGCAGTACTTC
TRBJ1-6	-	few	TRBV7-9	CASSEPGSSYNSPLHF	TGTGCCAGCAGCGAACCGGGTAGCTCCTATAATTCACCCCTCCACTTT
TRBJ2-6	-	-	TRBV21-1	CAGKGDRGRGGANVLTF	TGTGCCGGTAAAGGGGACAGGGGGCGTGGTGGGGCCAACGTCCTGACTTTC
TRBJ2-7	TRBD2	-	TRBV19	CASSMTSGTYEQYF	TGTGCCAGTAGTATGACTAGCGGGACCTACGAGCAGTACTTC
TRBJ2-7	-	-	TRBV30	CAWSNLDGEQYF	TGTGCCTGGAGCAATCTCGACGGCGAGCAGTACTTC
TRBJ1-6	-	-	TRBV12-2	CASRLRSPLHF	TGTGCAAGTCGCTTACGGTCACCCCTCCACTTT
TRBJ2-4	TRBD2	-	TRBV5-1	CASSLGLASKNIQYF	TGCGCCAGCAGCTTGGGACTAGCGTCCAAAAACATTCAGTACTTC
TRBJ2-1	TRBD2	-	TRBV19	CASIQRGEVNEQFF	TGTGCCAGTATCCAGCGGGGGGAGGTGAATGAGCAGTTCTTC
TRBJ2-7	-	-	TRBV13	CASGHSGGEYEQYF	TGTGCCAGCGGCCATAGCGGAGGGGAGTACGAGCAGTACTTC
TRBJ1-1	-	-	TRBV27	CASSWDRMNTEAFF	TGTGCCAGCAGTTGGGACCGGATGAACACTGAAGCTTTCTTT
TRBJ2-1	-	-	TRBV6-6	CASSPREDASQFF	TGTGCCAGCAGCCCGAGGGAGGACGCATCACAGTTCTTC
TRBJ2-7	TRBD1	-	TRBV10-2	CASSVRTGGDEQYF	TGCGCCAGCAGTGTCAGGACAGGAGGTGACGAGCAGTACTTC
TRBJ2-7	TRBD2	-	TRBV6-6	CASSRLAGTGWEQYF	TGTGCCAGCAGTCGACTAGCGGGAACGGGCTGGGAGCAGTACTTC
TRBJ1-4	-	-	TRBV4-1	CASSTQGSGSEKLFF	TGCGCCAGCAGCACCCAGGGGTCCGGGAGTGAAAAACTGTTTTTT
TRBJ2-3	-	-	TRBV4-1	CASSRTGRGTDTQYF	TGCGCCAGCAGCCGAACAGGGAGGGGCACAGATACGCAGTATTTT
TRBJ1-1	TRBD1	-	TRBV2	CASGTLGQGDTEAFF	TGTGCCAGCGGCACCTTAGGACAGGGGGACACTGAAGCTTTCTTT
TRBJ1-4	-	once	TRBV5-1	CASSVAQEVGEKLFF	TGCGCCAGCAGCGTGGCTCAGGAAGTCGGTGAAAAACTGTTTTTT
TRBJ2-5	-	-	TRBV30	CAIAAGSQETQYF	TGTGCCATCGCAGCAGGGAGCCAAGAGACCCAGTACTTC
TRBJ1-4	-	-	TRBV5-1	CASSLVGVANEKLFF	TGCGCCAGCAGCTTGGTTGGAGTCGCGAATGAAAAACTGTTTTTT
TRBJ1-6	-	-	TRBV5-1	CASRPEGDSPLHF	TGCGCCAGCAGGCCGGAGGGAGACTCACCCCTCCACTTT